The TCR beta chain under discussion was sequenced for a study of cytomegalovirus exposure and HLA in healthy donors. Across the whole study: There were about 85 million unique TCRs (from HLA-typed donors) in an early data release. Researchers found that less than 90% of 300 to 450 genotyped donors fell within the Caucasian-associated ancestry cluster.

A multiplex PCR was run with 60 Vbeta primers and 13 Jbeta primers. Using immunoSEQ multiplex PCR, the repertoire was profiled, and TCRdb retains in-frame clones only, with some absent. The top ten hold approximately 2% of the sample, which has 110,000 to 150,000 clones, over 55% seen once. V was clipped by 6 bases and J by 4 bases; unmatched bases: 15. CDR3 length: 16 amino acids. Germline-derived CDR1 and CDR2 are SGDLS and YYNGEE. J is TRBJ1-2 and V is TRBV9; 7 positions match TRBD1. The receptor's source is a man between 35 and 55 years old in good health and CMV-seronegative. Source material: PBMCs. The CDR3 DNA reads as TGTGCCAGCACCCCCAACGACAGGGCTCACCCCTATGGCTACACCTTC. Translated: CASTPNDRAHPYGYTF.